This T cell receptor beta chain is from a study of Ad26.COV2.S vaccination and SARS-CoV-2 variants. General study findings and limits: Possibly, TCR breadth and depth analyses underestimated total T cell responses. Whether participants received vaccine or placebo, their non-spike TCR breadth was similar.

Germline V gene sequence: CDR1 LGHNA, CDR2 YNFKEQ. V was clipped by 4 bases and J by 2 bases, with 17 bases between them. The CDR3 covers 17 residues. Treatment noted: 19 received Ad26.COV2.S at low or high dose, single or two shots; 5 received placebo; per-sample allocation not given. It was on day 63 after the first vaccine or placebo injection that samples were taken. Profiling relied on immunoSEQ multiplex PCR, and the TCRdb table lists in-frame clones only, not all of them. The sample yields around 270,000 clones, around nine tenths seen once. Points on this clone: Its antigen is still unknown.

This receptor was identified in a person aged 18-65 years who received the Ad26.COV2.S COVID-19 vaccine or a placebo. This sample comprised peripheral blood, obtained in a trial of Ad26.COV2.S vaccine versus placebo. The J gene is TRBJ1-4, the V gene TRBV4-2; no clear D gene. CDR3 sequence (DNA): TGTGCCAGCAGCCCCAGCGGGCCTCGGGCGACTAATGAAAAACTGTTTTTT. It yields the protein CASSPSGPRATNEKLFF.